The clone carrying this T cell receptor (beta chain) was found many times. The antigen is not known. These data come from a study of T cells in Graves' hyperthyroidism and ophthalmopathy. Study-wide results and limits: Most thyroid clonotypes expanded above 0.001 appeared in blood too.

There were TCR beta CDR3 regions amplified from RNA transcripts. When the TCR CDR3 underwent first-round RT-PCR, the HTBI primer set was used. TCRdb re-analysed the multiplex PCR reads in MiXCR, keeping a single row per CDR3 protein. The table lists almost 600,000 distinct CDR3 sequences, about 14% of them singletons. Trimming removed 3 bases at V and 6 bases at J, with 17 bases between. CDR3 length: 15 residues. Germline CDR1 reads SNHLY; CDR2 reads FYNNEI. In making diagnoses, clinical symptoms, serum thyroxine and TRAb, thyroid ultrasound and orbital computed tomography were all used. What was sequenced was blood. The chain employs TRBV2 and TRBJ2-5; D unresolved. This clonotype was sampled from a woman in her thirties with Graves' hyperthyroidism that later progressed to Graves' ophthalmopathy. The CDR3 nucleotides are TGTGCCAGCAGTGATGGGTGGCCAGGTCCGAAGACCCAGTACTTC. Protein product: CASSDGWPGPKTQYF.